Listed below are T cell receptor beta chains from one sample, sequenced in a study of cytomegalovirus exposure and HLA in healthy donors. Profiling relied on immunoSEQ multiplex PCR, and the TCRdb table lists in-frame clones only, not all of them. The sample shows more than 95,000 clones, 76% of them seen only once. Sequenced material: PBMCs. These receptors came from a woman younger than 30 in good health and CMV-seropositive. The CDR3 runs from the conserved cysteine through the conserved F or W. Each record gives: J gene, V gene, D gene, clone size, CDR3 protein, CDR3 DNA. D genes are given only for firm matches. Not every row has a clone size; where given, it reads once, few, many or a size class.

TRBJ2-1,TRBV28,NA,NA,CASSLSREGEQFF,TGTGCCAGCAGTTTGTCGCGGGAAGGTGAGCAGTTCTTC
TRBJ1-3,TRBV7-9,TRBD1,NA,CASSSAGTGSSGNTIYF,TGTGCCAGCAGCTCAGCCGGGACAGGGAGCTCTGGAAACACCATATATTTT
TRBJ2-2,TRBV5-1,TRBD1,NA,CASSLSGGPGELFF,TGCGCCAGCAGCTTGTCAGGGGGCCCCGGGGAGCTGTTTTTT
TRBJ1-3,TRBV28,NA,NA,CASSLIPINTIYF,TGTGCCAGCAGCCTAATCCCCATAAACACCATATATTTT
TRBJ2-4,TRBV6-5,TRBD2,NA,CASSTASGNIQYF,TGTGCCAGCAGTACGGCTAGCGGGAACATTCAGTACTTC
TRBJ2-1,TRBV7-3,TRBD2,NA,CASSLRLAGTDEQFF,TGTGCCAGCAGCTTAAGACTAGCGGGAACGGATGAGCAGTTCTTC
TRBJ2-1,TRBV28,NA,NA,CASSVRGEQFF,TGTGCCAGCAGCGTGCGTGGTGAGCAGTTCTTC
TRBJ2-7,TRBV10-3,NA,NA,CAISESRQREQYF,TGTGCCATCAGTGAGTCCCGTCAGCGGGAGCAGTACTTC
TRBJ2-3,TRBV28,NA,NA,CASSFSGARTDTQYF,TGTGCCAGCAGTTTTTCAGGGGCTAGAACAGATACGCAGTATTTT
TRBJ1-1,TRBV19,TRBD1,NA,CASSEQGSEAFF,TGTGCCAGTAGTGAACAGGGGTCTGAAGCTTTCTTT
TRBJ1-1,TRBV11-3,NA,NA,CASSLVGFGQLMNTEAFF,TGTGCCAGCAGCTTAGTGGGCTTCGGACAGCTAATGAACACTGAAGCTTTCTTT
TRBJ2-1,TRBV6-5,TRBD2,NA,CASRKGLAGVDEQFF,TGTGCCAGCAGAAAGGGACTAGCGGGAGTCGATGAGCAGTTCTTC
TRBJ2-7,TRBV4-1,NA,NA,CASSQVAQGYSYEQYF,TGCGCCAGCAGCCAAGTGGCACAGGGATACTCCTACGAGCAGTACTTC
TRBJ2-1,TRBV6-6,NA,NA,CASSYSTVNEQFF,TGTGCCAGCAGTTACTCGACAGTCAATGAGCAGTTCTTC
TRBJ1-1,TRBV10-2,TRBD1,NA,CATTGQLNTEAFF,TGCGCCACCACGGGACAGTTGAACACTGAAGCTTTCTTT
TRBJ1-1,TRBV5-1,TRBD1,NA,CASKRTGNTEAFF,TGCGCCAGCAAACGGACAGGGAACACTGAAGCTTTCTTT
TRBJ2-7,TRBV30,NA,NA,CAWSPPSSYEQYF,TGTGCCTGGAGTCCCCCTAGCTCCTACGAGCAGTACTTC
TRBJ2-4,TRBV5-6,TRBD2,once,CASSLVGLAGDRNIQYF,TGTGCCAGCAGCTTGGTTGGACTAGCGGGAGATAGGAACATTCAGTACTTC
TRBJ1-5,TRBV28,NA,NA,CASSLNAGLASQPQHF,TGTGCCAGCAGTTTAAATGCAGGGCTCGCTAGTCAGCCCCAGCATTTT
TRBJ2-1,TRBV29-1,TRBD2,NA,CSVGGLAGGPSGYNEQFF,TGCAGCGTGGGGGGACTAGCGGGAGGGCCTTCAGGGTACAATGAGCAGTTCTTC
TRBJ1-2,TRBV9,NA,NA,CASSDRQDYGYTF,TGTGCCAGCAGCGACCGACAGGACTATGGCTACACCTTC
TRBJ2-1,TRBV2,NA,NA,CASSEEAGLASREQFF,TGTGCCAGCAGTGAAGAGGCGGGACTGGCGTCGCGTGAGCAGTTCTTC
TRBJ1-3,TRBV30,NA,NA,CAWSPEPGNTIYF,TGTGCCTGGAGCCCCGAGCCTGGAAACACCATATATTTT
TRBJ1-5,TRBV10-3,NA,NA,CAISEEQGQPQHF,TGTGCCATCAGTGAGGAACAGGGACAGCCCCAGCATTTT
TRBJ2-7,TRBV5-4,TRBD1,NA,CASGESGQGVSYEQYF,TGTGCCAGCGGGGAGTCAGGACAGGGAGTCTCCTACGAGCAGTACTTC
TRBJ2-7,TRBV30,NA,NA,CAWSRRVYPYEQYF,TGTGCCTGGAGTAGGCGGGTTTATCCCTACGAGCAGTACTTC
TRBJ2-1,TRBV29-1,NA,NA,CSVGELASNEQFF,TGCAGCGTTGGGGAACTAGCTAGTAATGAGCAGTTCTTC
TRBJ1-5,TRBV19,NA,NA,CASRPRTASNQPQHF,TGTGCCAGTAGACCCCGGACAGCATCCAATCAGCCCCAGCATTTT
TRBJ2-3,TRBV11-2,NA,NA,CASTLAYLTDTQYF,TGTGCCAGCACCCTAGCGTACCTCACAGATACGCAGTATTTT
TRBJ1-1,TRBV11-2,TRBD1,NA,CASSLTGVTEAFF,TGTGCCAGCAGCTTAACAGGGGTAACTGAAGCTTTCTTT
TRBJ2-5,TRBV2,TRBD1,NA,CASSRDSQETQYF,TGTGCCAGCAGCAGGGACAGCCAAGAGACCCAGTACTTC
TRBJ2-7,TRBV2,TRBD1,NA,CASSGTGFRNEQYF,TGTGCCAGCAGTGGGACAGGGTTTCGGAACGAGCAGTACTTC
TRBJ1-3,TRBV28,NA,few,CASPGEGSYTIYF,TGTGCCAGCCCCGGGGAAGGGTCGTACACCATATATTTT
TRBJ2-7,TRBV7-8,NA,NA,CASSLATGTRNYEQYF,TGTGCCAGCAGCTTAGCGACCGGGACTCGGAACTACGAGCAGTACTTC
TRBJ1-5,TRBV27,NA,NA,CASSLGGLSNQPQHF,TGTGCCAGCAGTTTAGGAGGACTTAGCAATCAGCCCCAGCATTTT
TRBJ2-7,TRBV10-3,TRBD1,NA,CAISGTGGVGEQYF,TGTGCCATCAGTGGAACAGGGGGCGTGGGCGAGCAGTACTTC
TRBJ1-1,TRBV6-5,NA,few,CASSYSGGGLDTEAFF,TGTGCCAGCAGTTACTCCGGTGGGGGCTTGGACACTGAAGCTTTCTTT
TRBJ2-7,TRBV6-6,TRBD2,NA,CASSYGTSAYEQYF,TGTGCCAGCAGTTATGGGACTAGCGCCTACGAGCAGTACTTC
TRBJ1-5,TRBV6-1,NA,NA,CASKEGYSNQPQHF,TGTGCCAGCAAGGAGGGCTATAGCAATCAGCCCCAGCATTTT
TRBJ2-7,TRBV5-1,TRBD2,NA,CASSLPSGKNYEQYF,TGCGCCAGCAGCTTGCCTAGCGGGAAAAACTACGAGCAGTACTTC
TRBJ2-3,TRBV28,NA,NA,CASSFLPGAHPSTDTQYF,TGTGCCAGCAGTTTCCTCCCGGGAGCGCACCCTAGCACAGATACGCAGTATTTT
TRBJ2-6,TRBV28,NA,NA,CASSGVGSGANVLTF,TGTGCCAGCTCGGGGGTGGGATCTGGGGCCAACGTCCTGACTTTC